These 23 T cell receptor beta chains were sequenced from one sample in a study of T cells expressing NK-cell markers. TCRdb re-called the 5' RACE reads and catalogs CDR3 proteins one per entry, DNA excluded. This sample's clone table lists 300,000 to 500,000 distinct CDR3 sequences. The sample taken for sequencing was blood T cells: a sorted CD56 or NKG2C T cell subset, CD4+ or CD8+ T cells, or bulk PBMC T cells (not recorded which). The receptor source for this set is a woman aged 45 to 65 in good health.

The genes are TRBV29-1 and TRBJ2-7; TCRdb calls TRBD1, which cannot be checked without DNA. Germline V gene sequence: CDR1 SQVTM, CDR2 ANQGSEA. The CDR3 has 13 amino acids. This CDR3 reads CSVRRQGLYEQYF.

CDR3 protein: CSVDRGASTDTQYF. The chain has TRBV29-1 and TRBJ2-3; TCRdb selects TRBD1, and the lack of DNA leaves this call unchecked. This CDR3 contains 14 residues. Germline assignment: CDR1 SQVTM and CDR2 ANQGSEA.

This chain's CDR3 is CASSFEMDRGRGQPQHF. This chain uses TRBV7-2 with TRBJ1-5; TCRdb picks TRBD1, but there is no DNA to check that call. Germline assignment: CDR1 SGHTA and CDR2 FQGNSA. The CDR3 consists of 17 residues.

This rearrangement joins TRBV7-9 to TRBJ2-1; TCRdb designates TRBD2, a call that cannot be tested without DNA. Germline V lookup: CDR1 SEHNR, CDR2 FQNEAQ (reference sequence). CDR3 length: 13 amino acids. CDR3 in amino acids: CASSSPSGRNLFF.

The genes are TRBV6-2 or TRBV6-3 and TRBJ2-1; no DNA is available, so the TRBD2 call from TCRdb remains unchecked. Looked up from germline, CDR1 is MNHEY and CDR2 is SVGEGT. The length of the CDR3 is 17 residues. The CDR3 sequence: CASSYKFGLAGDYEQFF.

The genes are TRBV20-1 and TRBJ1-1. The CDR3 extends over 13 amino acids. Looked up from germline, CDR1 is DFQATT and CDR2 is SNEGSKA (reference sequence). CDR3 residues: CSANDGYYTEAFF.

The chain couples TRBV18 to TRBJ2-7; checking the TCRdb D call of TRBD2 is not possible without DNA. This CDR3 comprises 15 residues. Per the germline V gene, CDR1 is KGHSH and CDR2 is LQKENI. CDR3 amino acids: CASSTTGLAGYEQYF.

The chain employs TRBV10-3 and TRBJ1-5; the TRBD1 assignment by TCRdb is unverifiable without DNA. There are 16 residues in the CDR3. Germline loops: CDR1 ENHRY, CDR2 SYGVKD. CDR3 residues: CAISDLGQGAGGPQHF.

The gene calls are TRBV6-5 and TRBJ2-3; TCRdb picks TRBD2, but there is no DNA to check that call. Germline V gene sequence: CDR1 MNHEY, CDR2 SVGAGI. The CDR3 sequence is 15 residues long. The CDR3: CASSLLAGYTDTQYF.

This chain joins TRBV5-1 and TRBJ2-3; the TRBD2 assignment by TCRdb is unverifiable without DNA. Looked up from germline, CDR1 is SGHRS and CDR2 is YFSETQ. The CDR3 contains 16 residues. This chain's CDR3 is CASSPVSGSWTDTQYF.

This chain uses TRBV7-9 with TRBJ2-5; TCRdb's D call of TRBD1 is untestable without DNA. Germline CDR1 SEHNR, CDR2 FQNEAQ (reference sequence). The CDR3 covers 18 residues. CDR3 residues: CASSLGPDRQTPQETQYF.

The J gene is TRBJ1-1, the V gene TRBV5-1. CDR1 SGHRS and CDR2 YFSETQ come from the germline V gene. The CDR3 is made up of 12 amino acids. The chain's CDR3 is CASSLGMGIAFF. Variable domain in full (rest from reference TRBV5-1 and TRBJ1-1): KAGVTQTPRYLIKTRGQQVTLSCSPISGHRSVSWYQQTPGQGLQFLFEYFSETQRNKGNFPGRFSGRQFSNSRSEMNVSTLELGDSALYLCASSLGMGIAFFGQGTRLTVV.

The CDR3 reads CASSRGQGGPDTQYF. The genes are TRBV4-2 and TRBJ2-3; TCRdb proposes TRBD1, but this gene call is untestable without DNA. Per germline, CDR1 LGHNA and CDR2 YNFKEQ. The CDR3 contains 15 residues.

The chain carries TRBV9 and TRBJ2-1. The germline V gene encodes CDR1 SGDLS and CDR2 YYNGEE. The CDR3 is made up of 14 amino acids. CDR3 in amino acids: CASSQMSSYNEQFF. Using reference TRBV9 and TRBJ2-1 for the parts outside the CDR3, the full variable domain is DSGVTQTPKHLITATGQRVTLRCSPRSGDLSVYWYQQSLDQGLQFLIQYYNGEERAKGNILERFSAQQFPDLHSELNLSSLELGDSALYFCASSQMSSYNEQFFGPGTRLTVL.

This rearrangement joins TRBV7-6 to TRBJ2-5; the D call from TCRdb, TRBD2, cannot be confirmed without DNA. In germline, CDR1 is SGHVS, CDR2 FNYEAQ. The CDR3 consists of 17 residues. CDR3: CASSLGALAGGKETQYF.

The genes are TRBV20-1 and TRBJ2-2; TCRdb indicates TRBD1, and absent DNA this call remains unverified. The germline CDR1 and CDR2 sequences are DFQATT and SNEGSKA (reference sequence). This CDR3 contains 16 residues. The CDR3 protein is CSASGPDRANTGELFF.

The chain uses TRBV28 and TRBJ2-1. The CDR3 is 11 residues long. In germline, CDR1 is MDHEN, CDR2 SYDVKM. CDR3 sequence reads: CASRSGYSQFF.

The chain combines TRBV4-1 with TRBJ2-1. The CDR3 is made up of 16 amino acids. CDR1 and CDR2 from the germline V gene are MGHRA and YSYEKL. The CDR3 sequence is CASSQDWPLSPTEQFF.

The V gene is TRBV5-1, the J gene TRBJ2-1; TCRdb's D call of TRBD2 is untestable without DNA. This CDR3 is 17 amino acids long. Germline lookup yields CDR1 SGHRS and CDR2 YFSETQ. This CDR3 reads CASSLRTSGRKKNEQFF.

The chain combines TRBV11-1 with TRBJ1-4; TCRdb picks TRBD1, but there is no DNA to check that call. Germline V gene sequence: CDR1 SGHAT, CDR2 FQDESV (reference sequence). There are 15 residues in the CDR3. CDR3 in amino acids: CASSPTDRGGEKLFF.

This chain joins TRBV11-2 and TRBJ2-3; TCRdb reports TRBD1, a call that lacks DNA to check it against. The CDR3 loop spans 17 amino acids. Per the germline V gene, CDR1 is SGHAT and CDR2 is FQNNGV. The CDR3: CASSLEPGFGTVDTQYF.

The chain recombines TRBV7-7 with TRBJ2-5; without DNA, the TCRdb call of TRBD1 cannot be checked. CDR1 and CDR2 (germline): SSHAT, FNYEAQ (reference sequence). This CDR3 has 12 amino acids. The CDR3 region is CASSLDGGTQYF.

The rearrangement links TRBV11-3 to TRBJ1-2; as DNA is missing, the TRBD1 call by TCRdb cannot be tested. This CDR3 spans 15 amino acids. CDR1 and CDR2 (germline): SGHNT, YENEEA. CDR3 in amino acids: CASSSLTGDNYGYTF.